The entry below describes one T cell receptor (beta chain). These data are taken from a study of blood T cell repertoires in COVID-19. Only in-frame clones appear in the TCRdb table, and some are missing; sequencing was by immunoSEQ multiplex PCR. The profile shows about 170,000 clones, approximately 84% of them singletons. Germline V gene lookup returns CDR1 SGHNT and CDR2 YYREEE (reference sequence). The CDR3 runs 16 residues. V lost 0 bases, J lost 6 bases, and 7 bases stayed unmatched. Each recovered donor of Cohort 3 presented with two negative PCRs, clearance, or symptom resolution. The sequence derives from a man between 50 and 59 years old who had recovered from COVID-19. The gene calls are TRBV5-4 and TRBJ2-3; 10 nucleotides align to TRBD1. Sequencing input: PBMCs or T cells enriched from blood (not recorded which). CDR3 protein: CASSLGPGQGSDTQYF. The CDR3 bases are TGTGCCAGCAGCTTGGGCCCGGGACAGGGGAGCGATACGCAGTATTTT.